The 23 T cell receptor beta chains below all came from one sample that was sequenced in a study of sequential checkpoint blockade in melanoma. Treatment of the sample: randomized to nivolumab then ipilimumab (arm A) or the reverse (arm B). Sequenced by immunoSEQ multiplex PCR; TCRdb stores in-frame clones only, minus some. The sample has 9,900 or so clones, around 30% seen once; the top ten hold 26%. Source: tumor tissue (inferred from file names), taken from a patient given nivolumab and ipilimumab in sequence. The receptors were sampled from a human donor with melanoma.

As to this clone: Germline and junction disagree at one end, which may indicate a read error. V gene TRBV6-8 combines with J gene TRBJ2-7; TRBD2 aligns across 7 bases. Looked up from germline, CDR1 is MNHGY and CDR2 is SAAAGT. The CDR3 sequence is 13 residues long. The CDR3: CAISGGGSYEQYF. The CDR3 nucleotides read TGTGCCATCAGTGGGGGAGGGTCATACGAGCAGTACTTC.

This clone has only one observation. The rearrangement joins TRBV5-1 to TRBJ2-3, with D unclear. This CDR3 has 15 residues. Germline CDR1 SGHRS, CDR2 YFSETQ. Trimming shortened V by 0 bases and J by 3 bases, and 11 bases separated the two germline ends. The CDR3: CASSLEALRTDTQYF. In DNA form, the CDR3 reads TGCGCCAGCAGCTTGGAGGCGTTGCGGACAGATACGCAGTATTTT.

This clone was seen many times. The chain recombines TRBV11-3 with TRBJ1-2, with a possible D match to TRBD1 (5 bases). The CDR3 totals 15 residues. Germline CDR1 is SGHNT and CDR2 is YENEEA. Trimming removed 2 bases from V and 2 bases from J, with 12 bases in between. The CDR3 here is CASSLRPGSNYGYTF. CDR3 DNA sequence: TGTGCCAGCAGCTTACGTCCAGGGTCGAACTATGGCTACACCTTC.

The CDR3 sequence is CASSSAGQVNEQFF. The CDR3 DNA sequence: TGCGCCAGCAGCTCGGCGGGGCAGGTTAATGAGCAGTTCTTC. The gene calls are TRBV5-1 and TRBJ2-1; tentative D call: TRBD2 (6 bases). The CDR3 is made up of 14 amino acids. Trimming cost V 3 bases and J 7 bases, with 14 bases left between them. The germline V gene encodes CDR1 SGHRS and CDR2 YFSETQ.

This clone was observed many times. The rearrangement uses TRBV11-3 and TRBJ2-7; 9 bases are a match to TRBD2. V trimming: 4 bases; J trimming: 5 bases; junction bases outside the gene matches: 6. The CDR3 is made up of 14 amino acids. Germline V CDR1 and CDR2: SGHNT, YENEEA. Here the CDR3 reads CASSSGLASNEQYF. CDR3 nucleotides: TGTGCCAGCAGCTCAGGACTAGCGTCTAACGAGCAGTACTTC.

This clone was found a few times. V usage is TRBV6-8 and J usage is TRBJ2-2; TRBD1 might be the D (5 bases). The germline V and J ends were trimmed by 0 bases and 2 bases, with 10 bases remaining between them. CDR3 length: 16 residues. CDR1 is MNHGY and CDR2 is SAAAGT in the germline V gene. DNA for the CDR3: TGTGCCAGCAGTTACTCGCCTCAGGGTAACACCGGGGAGCTGTTTTTT. Its translation is CASSYSPQGNTGELFF.

The chain employs TRBV5-1 and TRBJ2-3, with D unresolved. Germline-derived CDR1 and CDR2 are SGHRS and YFSETQ. The CDR3 covers 16 residues. V shed 4 bases and J shed 0 bases, with 15 bases lying between them. CDR3 coding DNA: TGCGCCAGCAGCCCCACCAAGTCCTCTAGCACAGATACGCAGTATTTT. This codes for CASSPTKSSSTDTQYF.

This clone has just a few counts. The chain has TRBV28 and TRBJ2-5, with D tentatively TRBD2 (5 bases). In germline, CDR1 is MDHEN, CDR2 SYDVKM. The CDR3 is 15 residues long. Trimming left V 5 bases short and J 5 bases short, with 18 bases between. The CDR3 is CASSTPGEASETQYF. Written as DNA, the CDR3 is TGTGCCAGCAGTACCCCCGGGGAAGCTTCGGAGACCCAGTACTTC.

The chain has TRBV30 and TRBJ1-1; tentative D call: TRBD1 (6 bases). Germline CDR1 is GTSNPN and CDR2 is SVGIG (reference sequence). The V gene lost 0 bases and the J gene lost 7 bases, with 12 bases spanning the gap. The CDR3 loop spans 13 amino acids. The CDR3 protein is CAWSVGGDGEAFF. CDR3 DNA sequence: TGTGCCTGGAGTGTCGGGGGCGACGGTGAAGCTTTCTTT.

The gene calls are TRBV11-3 and TRBJ2-1; 9 bases are shared with TRBD1. Germline V CDR1 and CDR2: SGHNT, YENEEA. V was clipped by 5 bases and J by 7 bases; unmatched bases: 12. The CDR3 extends over 16 amino acids. This CDR3 is CASSDSRDRVSNEQFF. DNA of the CDR3: TGTGCCAGCAGCGATAGCCGGGACAGGGTATCGAATGAGCAGTTCTTC.

This clone has just a few counts. V is TRBV6-8 and J is TRBJ1-6; unclear D gene. Germline CDR1 MNHGY, CDR2 SAAAGT. Trimming took off 2 bases at V and 10 bases at J, with 12 bases between the two ends. This CDR3 region has 14 residues. Here the CDR3 DNA reads TGTGCCAGCAGTTACGCCCAGGCGGAATCACCCCTCCACTTT. Protein sequence: CASSYAQAESPLHF.

This clone was seen a few times. V and J are TRBV9 and TRBJ1-1; a possible D gene is TRBD1 (5 bases). CDR1 is SGDLS, CDR2 YYNGEE, per germline. Trimming stripped 4 bases from V and 11 bases from J, with 24 bases between. This CDR3 has 15 residues. The chain's CDR3 is CASSSSGQALFHAFF. The CDR3 coding sequence is TGTGCCAGCAGCTCGTCCGGACAAGCTCTCTTTCACGCTTTCTTT.

This clone appeared a few times. The genes are TRBV15 and TRBJ1-3; D is uncertain. The germline V and J ends were trimmed by 0 bases and 4 bases, with 13 bases remaining between them. Germline V gene sequence: CDR1 LNHNV, CDR2 YYDKDF (reference sequence). The CDR3 totals 16 residues. In nucleotides, the CDR3 is TGTGCCACCAGCAGAGATCCTGCAGGTCCCGGAAACACCATATATTTT. Encoded protein: CATSRDPAGPGNTIYF.

The chain links TRBV6-8 to TRBJ2-2; D is possibly TRBD2 (7 bases). The germline gives CDR1 MNHGY, CDR2 SAAAGT. The CDR3 consists of 16 residues. V was cut by 2 bases and J by 4 bases, with 14 bases left in between. Here the CDR3 DNA reads TGTGCCAGCAGTTACGGGGGGGACATACGCACCGGGGAGCTGTTTTTT. This translates into CASSYGGDIRTGELFF.

The chain uses TRBV19 and TRBJ1-1, with D tentatively TRBD1 (5 bases). Trimming took 3 bases from V and 12 from J, leaving 17 bases between them. Germline-derived CDR1 and CDR2 are LNHDA and SQIVND (reference sequence). This CDR3 region has 13 residues. CDR3 in amino acids: CASSMMGRLGSFF. As DNA, the CDR3 is TGTGCCAGTAGTATGATGGGACGCCTGGGGTCTTTCTTT.

The V and J genes are TRBV7-6 and TRBJ2-5; D unresolved. Germline V gene sequence: CDR1 SGHVS, CDR2 FNYEAQ. The V end was cut by 3 bases, the J end by 4 bases, with 12 bases between. The CDR3 length is 14 residues. The CDR3 reads CASSLAAVVETQYF. DNA of the CDR3: TGTGCCAGCAGCTTGGCTGCAGTTGTAGAGACCCAGTACTTC.

This clone was picked up a small number of times. This chain joins TRBV11-3 and TRBJ2-1, with a weak D call TRBD2 (6 bases). The V end was cut by 5 bases, the J end by 0 bases, with 11 bases between. Per germline, CDR1 SGHNT and CDR2 YENEEA. This CDR3 comprises 15 residues. The CDR3 sequence is CASSRASDSYNEQFF. In nucleotides, the CDR3 is TGTGCCAGCAGCCGCGCTAGCGACTCCTACAATGAGCAGTTCTTC.

The chain is built from TRBV6-8 and TRBJ1-6; 10 positions agree with TRBD1. With V trimmed by 7 bases and J by 11 bases, 5 bases remained unmatched. The germline CDR1 and CDR2 sequences are MNHGY and SAAAGT. The CDR3 has 13 amino acids. This CDR3 reads CASKGQGLPPLHF. In nucleotides, the CDR3 is TGTGCCAGCAAGGGACAGGGGCTACCACCCCTCCACTTT.

This clone was observed a few times. The chain employs TRBV30 and TRBJ1-5; D perhaps matches TRBD1 (6 bases). V was clipped by 5 bases and J by 7 bases, with 12 bases between them. The length of the CDR3 is 12 residues. CDR1 and CDR2 from the germline V gene are GTSNPN and SVGIG (reference sequence). CDR3 residues: CAWDLQGQPQHF. CDR3 DNA sequence: TGTGCCTGGGATCTACAGGGCCAGCCCCAGCATTTT.

This clone has just a few counts. This chain uses TRBV11-3 with TRBJ2-1, with D possibly being TRBD1 (6 bases). Germline CDR1 is SGHNT and CDR2 is YENEEA. The CDR3 loop spans 15 amino acids. Trimming took 3 bases from V and 0 from J, leaving 9 bases between them. CDR3 loop: CASSLQGTSYNEQFF. The CDR3 DNA reads TGTGCCAGCAGCTTGCAGGGGACCTCCTACAATGAGCAGTTCTTC.

The rearrangement joins TRBV4-1 to TRBJ2-7, with 8 bases aligning to TRBD2. Germline V CDR1 and CDR2: MGHRA, YSYEKL. The J segment lost 3 bases and the V segment lost 4 bases, leaving 8 bases of the junction unmatched. This CDR3 contains 15 residues. CDR3 nucleotide sequence: TGCGCCAGCAGCCCCCTGGGGCTAGCGGGCTACGAGCAGTACTTC. Translated, it gives CASSPLGLAGYEQYF.

This clone was observed at least ten times. The chain recombines TRBV11-3 with TRBJ1-5; perhaps TRBD1 as D (5 bases). Germline CDR1 reads SGHNT; CDR2 reads YENEEA. The CDR3 length is 17 residues. V lost 2 bases to trimming and J lost 0 bases, with 14 bases between them. The CDR3 reads CASSLNQAGNSNQPQHF. The CDR3 DNA reads as TGTGCCAGCAGCTTAAATCAGGCAGGGAATAGCAATCAGCCCCAGCATTTT.

This clone was counted only a few times. This chain connects TRBV19 to TRBJ1-3; D is undetermined. Germline assignment: CDR1 LNHDA and CDR2 SQIVND (reference sequence). V gave up 0 bases and J gave up 7 bases, with 7 bases separating them. The CDR3 contains 13 residues. CDR3: CASSIDGLNTIYF. The CDR3 DNA follows: TGTGCCAGTAGTATAGACGGGTTGAACACCATATATTTT.